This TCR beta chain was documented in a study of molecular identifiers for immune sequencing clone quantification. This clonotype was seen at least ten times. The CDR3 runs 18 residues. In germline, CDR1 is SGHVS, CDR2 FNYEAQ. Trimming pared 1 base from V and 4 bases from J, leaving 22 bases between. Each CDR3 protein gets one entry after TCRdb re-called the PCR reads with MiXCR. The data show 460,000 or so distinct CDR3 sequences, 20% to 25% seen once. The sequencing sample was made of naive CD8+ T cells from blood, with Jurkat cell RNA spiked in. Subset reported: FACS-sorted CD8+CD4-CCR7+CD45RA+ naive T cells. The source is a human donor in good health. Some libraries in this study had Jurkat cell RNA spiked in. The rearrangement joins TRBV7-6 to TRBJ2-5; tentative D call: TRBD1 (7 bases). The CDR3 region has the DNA TGTGCCAGCAGCTTAGTTCGTGGTGCAGGGGGGTCTTTAGAGACCCAGTACTTC. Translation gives CASSLVRGAGGSLETQYF.